The 8 T cell receptor beta chains below come from one sample, sequenced in a study of radiation and T cells in renal cell carcinoma. Method: immunoSEQ multiplex PCR; TCRdb's copy keeps in-frame clones and lacks some. Of about 78,000 clones detected, about 89% appear once; the ten largest clones hold roughly 6%. The time point here: blood 4 weeks post-SBRT, at nephrectomy. Noted treatment: 15 Gy SBRT to primary tumor, nephrectomy 4 weeks later. Sequenced here: blood, sampled from a patient whose treatment included radiotherapy and nephrectomy. All receptors derive from a woman in her 70s with renal cell carcinoma.

The V gene is TRBV2, the J gene TRBJ1-5, with a tentative D call TRBD1 (5 bases). Germline lookup yields CDR1 SNHLY and CDR2 FYNNEI. This CDR3 is 13 amino acids long. Trimming cost V 6 bases and J 3 bases, with 9 bases left between them. The CDR3 reads CASRGLYNQPQHF. The CDR3 nucleotides are TGTGCCAGCAGGGGACTTTACAATCAGCCCCAGCATTTT. Filled out from reference TRBV2 and TRBJ1-5, the complete variable domain reads EPEVTQTPSHQVTQMGQEVILRCVPISNHLYFYWYRQILGQKVEFLVSFYNNEISEKSEIFDDQFSVERPDGSNFTLKIRSTKLEDSAMYFCASRGLYNQPQHFGDGTRLSIL.

The chain recombines TRBV6-6 with TRBJ1-1, with a tentative D call TRBD1 (5 bases). The V gene lost 6 bases and the J gene lost 5 bases, with 10 bases spanning the gap. The CDR3 length is 12 residues. Germline-derived CDR1 and CDR2 are MNHNY and SVGAGI (reference sequence). CDR3 amino acids: CASSRAGTEAFF. CDR3 coding DNA: TGTGCCAGCAGCAGGGCGGGGACTGAAGCTTTCTTT.

This chain uses TRBV19 with TRBJ2-7, with 8 bases matching TRBD2. CDR1 and CDR2 from the germline V gene are LNHDA and SQIVND (reference sequence). After removal of 3 bases from V and 2 bases from J, the junction contained 12 bases not matched to a gene. This CDR3 region has 17 residues. Written as DNA, the CDR3 is TGTGCCAGTAGTATCGCCGGTACTAGCGGTGGGGCCTACGAGCAGTACTTC. It translates to CASSIAGTSGGAYEQYF.

The rearrangement uses TRBV10-3 and TRBJ2-2; 9 nucleotides agree with TRBD1. CDR3 length equals 14 residues. Germline CDR1 reads ENHRY; CDR2 reads SYGVKD. V trimming: 3 bases; J trimming: 7 bases; junction bases outside the gene matches: 3. The CDR3 DNA follows: TGTGCCATCAGTGATACAGGGGGCAGCGGGGAGCTGTTTTTT. Translation: CAISDTGGSGELFF.

This clone has only a few counts. The chain recombines TRBV5-1 with TRBJ2-1; 7 bases fit TRBD1. CDR3 size: 13 residues. V shed 1 base, J shed 12 bases, and the junction held 7 bases outside the gene matches. The germline V gene has CDR1 SGHRS and CDR2 YFSETQ. CDR3 sequence (DNA): TGCGCCAGCAGCTTGAATTACAGGGGTCCGCAGTTCTTC. As protein: CASSLNYRGPQFF.

The V and J genes are TRBV6-5 and TRBJ2-7; tentatively, D is TRBD1 (6 bases). The CDR3 consists of 15 residues. Trimming took 6 bases from V and 0 from J, leaving 15 bases between them. Germline lookup yields CDR1 MNHEY and CDR2 SVGAGI. In DNA, the CDR3 is TGTGCCAGCAGACCCCCCCGGACAGCCTCCTACGAGCAGTACTTC. This gives the protein CASRPPRTASYEQYF.

V gene TRBV6-8 combines with J gene TRBJ2-2, with D possibly being TRBD1 (5 bases). CDR3 length: 14 residues. Trimming cost V 8 bases and J 0 bases, with 10 bases left between them. Germline CDR1 reads MNHGY; CDR2 reads SAAAGT. The CDR3 loop is CASPGRANTGELFF. In DNA, the CDR3 is TGTGCCAGCCCCGGCAGGGCGAACACCGGGGAGCTGTTTTTT.

V usage is TRBV5-1 and J usage is TRBJ1-6; no definite D call. Germline V lookup: CDR1 SGHRS, CDR2 YFSETQ. The CDR3 is 16 residues long. V shed 0 bases and J shed 6 bases, with 13 bases lying between them. The CDR3 reads CASSLAPGAGNSPLHF. The DNA for the CDR3 is TGCGCCAGCAGCTTGGCCCCGGGAGCTGGTAATTCACCCCTCCACTTT.